This T cell receptor (beta chain) appears in the sequencing data of a study of a mutant IDH1 vaccine in newly diagnosed glioma. Looking at the study overall: Vaccines began 4-6 weeks after radiotherapy alone, or with temozolomide cycles. Patients' prior therapy spanned radiotherapy, temozolomide, or both; most underwent both. An approximately 62% male, roughly 40% female split and a mean age of approximately 40 years characterized treated patients.

With respect to this clone: Its antigen remains unknown.

Time point here: week 47, end of study. Each dose of the vaccine consisted of 300 ug of mutant IDH1 20-mer peptide, with topical imiquimod. TCRdb's copy holds only in-frame clones and misses some; the assay was immunoSEQ multiplex PCR. The sample has under 45,000 clones, roughly 82% seen once. Sample: PBMCs, taken from a glioma patient whose treatment included an IDH1 peptide vaccine. This TCR was recovered from a man younger than 30 with glioma. Some clones in this sample may be carry-over from other donors' samples.

CDR3 coding DNA: TGCGCCAGCAGCCAAGCGTGGGGGGCTGGAAACACCATATATTTT. Protein: CASSQAWGAGNTIYF. The chain joins TRBV4-3 to TRBJ1-3; D is perhaps TRBD1 (5 bases). Germline lookup yields CDR1 LGHNA and CDR2 YSLEER. The germline V and J ends were trimmed by 1 base and 2 bases, with 9 bases remaining between them. This CDR3 comprises 15 residues.